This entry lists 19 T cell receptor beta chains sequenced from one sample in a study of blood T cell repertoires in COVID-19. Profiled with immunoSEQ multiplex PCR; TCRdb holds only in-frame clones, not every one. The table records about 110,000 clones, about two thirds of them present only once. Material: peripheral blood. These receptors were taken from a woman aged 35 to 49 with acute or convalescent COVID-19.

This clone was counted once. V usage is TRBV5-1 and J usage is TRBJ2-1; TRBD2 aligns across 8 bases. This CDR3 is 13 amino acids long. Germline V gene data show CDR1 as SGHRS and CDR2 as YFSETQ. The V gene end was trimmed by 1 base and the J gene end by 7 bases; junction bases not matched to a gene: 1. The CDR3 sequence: CASSLTSGNEQFF. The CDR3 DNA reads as TGCGCCAGCAGCTTGACTAGCGGTAATGAGCAGTTCTTC.

CDR3 nucleotides: TGCAGCGTCGCCCGCGCAGACAGGGGAGGAGAGACCCAGTACTTC. Its translation: CSVARADRGGETQYF. The chain recombines TRBV29-1 with TRBJ2-5, with 8 bases that match TRBD1. Looked up from germline, CDR1 is SQVTM and CDR2 is ANQGSEA. CDR3 length: 15 amino acids. V was pared by 6 bases and J by 4 bases, with 13 bases of the junction left unmatched.

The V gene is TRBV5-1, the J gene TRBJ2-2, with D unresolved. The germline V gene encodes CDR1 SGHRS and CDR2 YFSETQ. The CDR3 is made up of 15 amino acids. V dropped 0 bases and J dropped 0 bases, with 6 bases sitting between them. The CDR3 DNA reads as TGCGCCAGCAGCTTGGGCACAACGAACACCGGGGAGCTGTTTTTT. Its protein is CASSLGTTNTGELFF.

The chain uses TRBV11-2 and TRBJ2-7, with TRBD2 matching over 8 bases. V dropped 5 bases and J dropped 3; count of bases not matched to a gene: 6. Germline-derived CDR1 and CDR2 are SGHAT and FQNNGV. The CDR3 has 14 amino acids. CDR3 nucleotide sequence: TGTGCCAGCAGCCGACTAGCGAGCAACTACGAGCAGTACTTC. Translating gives CASSRLASNYEQYF.

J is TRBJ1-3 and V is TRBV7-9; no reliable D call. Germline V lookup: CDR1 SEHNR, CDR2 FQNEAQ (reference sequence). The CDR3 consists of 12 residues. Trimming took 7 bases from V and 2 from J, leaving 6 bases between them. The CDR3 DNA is TGTGCCAGCACCTTCGCTGGAAACACCATATATTTT. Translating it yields CASTFAGNTIYF. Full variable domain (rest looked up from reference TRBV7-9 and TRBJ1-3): DTGVSQNPRHKITKRGQNVTFRCDPISEHNRLYWYRQTLGQGPEFLTYFQNEAQLEKSRLLSDRFSAERPKGSFSTLEIQRTEQGDSAMYLCASTFAGNTIYFGEGSWLTVV.

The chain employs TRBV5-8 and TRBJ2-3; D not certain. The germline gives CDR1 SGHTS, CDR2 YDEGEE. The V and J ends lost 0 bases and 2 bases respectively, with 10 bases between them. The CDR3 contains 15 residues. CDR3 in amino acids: CASSLGVETTDTQYF. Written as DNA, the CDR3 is TGTGCCAGCAGCTTGGGGGTGGAGACCACAGATACGCAGTATTTT.

The CDR3 DNA sequence: TGTGCCAGCACTCTAAAGGGGGACACTGAAGCTTTCTTT. Translating gives CASTLKGDTEAFF. The V call is TRBV6-5, the J call TRBJ1-1; D is perhaps TRBD1 (6 bases). This CDR3 has 13 amino acids. Trimming left V 7 bases short and J 3 bases short, with 12 bases between. Germline assignment: CDR1 MNHEY and CDR2 SVGAGI.

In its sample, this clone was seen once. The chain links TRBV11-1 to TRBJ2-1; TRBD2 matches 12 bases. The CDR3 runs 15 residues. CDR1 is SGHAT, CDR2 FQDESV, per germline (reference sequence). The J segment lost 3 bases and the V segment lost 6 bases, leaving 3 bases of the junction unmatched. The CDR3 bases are TGTGCCAGCAGTCGGACTAGCGGGGACTACAATGAGCAGTTCTTC. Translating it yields CASSRTSGDYNEQFF.

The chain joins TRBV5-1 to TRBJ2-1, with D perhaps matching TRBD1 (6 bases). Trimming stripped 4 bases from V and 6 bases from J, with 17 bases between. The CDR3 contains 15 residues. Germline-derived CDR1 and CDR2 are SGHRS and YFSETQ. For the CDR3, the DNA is TGCGCCAGCAGCCCCGATGCAGGGGCCCGCAATGAGCAGTTCTTC. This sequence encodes CASSPDAGARNEQFF.

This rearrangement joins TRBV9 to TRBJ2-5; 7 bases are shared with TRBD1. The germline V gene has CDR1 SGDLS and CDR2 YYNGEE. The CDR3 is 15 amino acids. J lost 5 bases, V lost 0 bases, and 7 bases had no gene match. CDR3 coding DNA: TGTGCCAGCAGCGTAGCGGCAGGGGGTAGGGAGACCCAGTACTTC. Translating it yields CASSVAAGGRETQYF.

The CDR3 is CASSPHTSGGVGEQYF. In DNA, the CDR3 is TGTGCCAGCAGCCCCCACACTAGCGGGGGGGTTGGGGAGCAGTACTTC. V is TRBV9 and J is TRBJ2-7; TRBD2 matches 13 bases. V lost 4 bases and J lost 7; bases outside the gene matches: 11. The CDR3 has 16 residues. Germline-derived CDR1 and CDR2 are SGDLS and YYNGEE.

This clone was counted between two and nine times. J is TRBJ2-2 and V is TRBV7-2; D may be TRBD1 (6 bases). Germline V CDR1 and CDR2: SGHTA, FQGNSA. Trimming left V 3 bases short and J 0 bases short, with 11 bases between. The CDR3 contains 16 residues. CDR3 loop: CASSFRGGTNTGELFF. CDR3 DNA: TGTGCCAGCAGCTTCAGAGGGGGAACGAACACCGGGGAGCTGTTTTTT.

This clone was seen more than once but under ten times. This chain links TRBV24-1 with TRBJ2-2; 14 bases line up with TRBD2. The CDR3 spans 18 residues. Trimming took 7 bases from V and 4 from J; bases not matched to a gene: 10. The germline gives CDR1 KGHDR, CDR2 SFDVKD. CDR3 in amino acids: CATSRGLAGAPGTGELFF. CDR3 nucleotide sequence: TGTGCCACCAGCCGGGGACTAGCGGGGGCCCCGGGCACCGGGGAGCTGTTTTTT.

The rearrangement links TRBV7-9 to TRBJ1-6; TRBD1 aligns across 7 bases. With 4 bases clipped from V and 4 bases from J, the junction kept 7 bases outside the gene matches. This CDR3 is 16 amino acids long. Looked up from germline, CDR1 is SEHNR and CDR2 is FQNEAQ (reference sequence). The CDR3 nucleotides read TGTGCCAGCAGCTCCGACAGGGAAGTTTATAATTCACCCCTCCACTTT. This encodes CASSSDREVYNSPLHF.

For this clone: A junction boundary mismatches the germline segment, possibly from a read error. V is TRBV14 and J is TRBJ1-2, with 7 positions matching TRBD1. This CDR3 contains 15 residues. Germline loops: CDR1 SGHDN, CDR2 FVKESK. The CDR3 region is CASSQGPGGDYGYTF. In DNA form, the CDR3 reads TGTGCCAGCAGTCAAGGCCCAGGGGGTGACTATGGCTACACCTTC.

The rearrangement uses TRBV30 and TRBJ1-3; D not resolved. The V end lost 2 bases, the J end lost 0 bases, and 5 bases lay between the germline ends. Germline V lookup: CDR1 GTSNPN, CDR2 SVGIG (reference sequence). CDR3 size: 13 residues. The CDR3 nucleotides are TGTGCCTGGAGTCTTATCTCTGGAAACACCATATATTTT. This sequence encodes CAWSLISGNTIYF.

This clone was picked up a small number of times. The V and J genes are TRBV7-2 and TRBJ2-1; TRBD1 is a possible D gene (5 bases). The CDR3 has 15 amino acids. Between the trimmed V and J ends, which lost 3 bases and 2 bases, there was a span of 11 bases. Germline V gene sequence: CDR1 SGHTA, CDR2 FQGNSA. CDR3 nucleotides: TGTGCCAGCAGCTTGTACCAGGGAACCTACAATGAGCAGTTCTTC. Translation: CASSLYQGTYNEQFF.

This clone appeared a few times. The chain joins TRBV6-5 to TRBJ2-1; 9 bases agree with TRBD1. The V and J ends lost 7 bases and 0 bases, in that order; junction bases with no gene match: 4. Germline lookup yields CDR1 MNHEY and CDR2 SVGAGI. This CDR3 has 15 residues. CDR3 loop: CASTTGGGSYNEQFF. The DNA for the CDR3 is TGTGCCAGCACAACAGGGGGCGGCTCCTACAATGAGCAGTTCTTC.

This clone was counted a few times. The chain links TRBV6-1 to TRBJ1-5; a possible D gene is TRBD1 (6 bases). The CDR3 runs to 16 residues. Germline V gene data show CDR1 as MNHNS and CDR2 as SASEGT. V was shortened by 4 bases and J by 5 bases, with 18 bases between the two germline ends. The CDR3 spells CASSVGQFWRDQPQHF. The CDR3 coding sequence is TGTGCCAGCAGTGTAGGACAGTTTTGGCGAGATCAGCCCCAGCATTTT.